This T cell receptor beta chain was identified in a study of OX40 agonist ivuxolimab in advanced cancers. Study context: Partial responses were seen in three patients, one with hepatocellular carcinoma and two with cutaneous melanoma.

This CDR3 has 16 residues. The V and J ends lost 4 bases and 7 bases, in that order; junction bases with no gene match: 12. The germline V gene has CDR1 MNHEY and CDR2 SMNVEV (reference sequence). Sequenced by immunoSEQ multiplex PCR; TCRdb stores in-frame clones only, minus some. The sample comprises tens of thousands of clones, about 90% of which are singletons, and 13% to 15% rests with the top ten. Sequenced material: CD4+ or CD8+ T cells sorted from blood, taken in a trial of the OX40 agonist ivuxolimab. V gene TRBV27 combines with J gene TRBJ2-2, with TRBD1 identical over 7 bases. This TCR derives from an adult with an advanced solid tumor such as melanoma, head and neck, liver or kidney cancer. Written as DNA, the CDR3 is TGTGCCAGCAGTTCGCGGACAGGAAGGAGGATCGGGGAGCTGTTTTTT. It specifies CASSSRTGRRIGELFF.